The present entry profiles one T cell receptor beta chain with its context. Its antigen is not yet known. No clone much larger than this one lies a single base away; base qualities are absent. The CDR3 numbers 12 residues from cysteine through phenylalanine. Only the CDR3 portion is preserved as DNA: 36 bases, with reading frame beginning at the first base. V gives up 7 bases and J gives up 6 bases, and the segment between their germline ends measures 10 bases. The germline V gene encodes CDR1 SGHVS and CDR2 FNYEAQ. The source of the sample is a study of blood T cell repertoires in COVID-19 (dated by TCRdb to the early 2020s). Regarding the complete study: The collaborator samples originated in the United States, Italy and Spain and spanned the acute and convalescent phases of COVID-19. The material from the prospective study consisted of cDNA or gDNA derived from T cells, B-cell-depleted T cells, or PBMCs. Deeply sampled blood TCRbeta repertoires from subjects exposed to, actively infected with, or recovered from COVID-19 were included in the dataset. The repertoires were made available in a free public database intended to serve as a resource for research on the immune response to SARS-CoV-2. The samples were drawn from two sources: the first 160 participants of the ongoing ImmuneRACE study, and over 1,000 subjects contributed by 6 global collaborators. The sample metadata nearly always contained a de-identified subject ID, COVID-19 status, age in years and sex. HLA class I and class II types, where available, came from metadata supplied by the sample provider rather than from assay-based typing.

Overall study results and their limits: Clinical and demographic metadata were provided uncurated, with the amount varying by source and participant.

TCRbeta CDR3 regions were amplified from genomic DNA by means of the immunoSEQ Assay, a bias-controlled multiplex PCR. On the study's bioinformatics: The number of nucleated cells in each sample was estimated by amplification of reference gene primers within the assay. To quantify the absolute abundance of each unique TCRbeta CDR3 rearrangement, sequence reads were collapsed and filtered. Productive Simpson clonality was computed per sample as the square root of Simpson's diversity index over productive rearrangements. TCRdb limited this immuneACCESS table to in-frame rearrangements with V and J called. A share of clones is missing; checked studies link under half to unresolved V genes, and the rest is unexplained. The V and J calls and clone size were taken over from that table, and D and trimming were inferred from the DNA. The sample table holds roughly 170,000 clones, of which roughly 85% were seen once. Jointly, the top ten make up nearly 4.5% of the sample.

In the prospective study, participants were 18 to 89 years old, resided in approximately 22 geographic areas of the United States, and were enrolled through a virtual design. In the prospective study, participants were assigned to cohorts based on the clinical history participants reported in a screening survey and a study questionnaire. Recovered participants in ImmuneRACE Cohort 3 were defined by two consecutive negative NP/OP PCR tests, clearance by a healthcare professional, or resolution of symptoms. Each participant in the prospective study had whole blood, serum and a nasopharyngeal or oropharyngeal swab collected by mobile phlebotomists. Participants in the prospective study had the option to provide additional blood draws and questionnaires over a roughly 2-month period. Prospective study blood samples were shipped either frozen or at room temperature before DNA extraction.

The chain was built from TRBV7-6 and TRBJ1-3; possibly the D gene is TRBD1, per 5 matching bases. The clonotype was recovered from a woman aged 50 to 60 who had recovered from COVID-19. The specimen sequenced was PBMCs or T cells enriched from blood (not recorded which). Here is the DNA: TGTGCCAGCACGGGGGTGGAAAACACCATATATTTT. Protein translation: CASTGVENTIYF. This CDR3, with the reference TRBV7-6 and TRBJ1-3 proteins standing in past its ends, gives the full variable domain GAGVSQSPRYKVTKRGQDVALRCDPISGHVSLYWYRQALGQGPEFLTYFNYEAQQDKSGLPNDRFSAERPEGSISTLTIQRTEQRDSAMYRCASTGVENTIYFGEGSWLTVV.